Following are 21 T cell receptor beta chains from one sample sequenced in a study of blood T cell repertoires in COVID-19. Only in-frame clones appear in the TCRdb table, and some are missing; sequencing was by immunoSEQ multiplex PCR. The data hold around 370,000 clones, with 88% observed a single time. Sequencing used PBMCs or T cells enriched from blood (not recorded which). The receptors were gathered from a woman aged 18-29 years who had recovered from COVID-19.

The chain links TRBV4-1 to TRBJ1-6; TRBD1 aligns across 7 bases. The CDR3 covers 17 residues. V lost 0 bases and J lost 10; bases outside the gene matches: 12. In germline, CDR1 is MGHRA, CDR2 YSYEKL. CDR3 protein: CASSQETAYRGTSPLHF. DNA of the CDR3: TGCGCCAGCAGCCAAGAAACCGCGTACAGGGGAACATCACCCCTCCACTTT.

This clone was detected only once. The gene calls are TRBV9 and TRBJ2-2; 8 bases map to TRBD2. Germline CDR1 and CDR2: SGDLS and YYNGEE. The J segment lost 15 bases and the V segment lost 0 bases, leaving 10 bases of the junction unmatched. The CDR3 contains 14 residues. The chain's CDR3 is CASSVALAGSLMFF. CDR3 nucleotides: TGTGCCAGCAGCGTAGCATTAGCGGGGTCTTTGATGTTTTTT.

This clone was detected only a few times. This chain uses TRBV4-3 with TRBJ2-1; a possible D gene is TRBD1 (6 bases). The CDR3 is 15 amino acids. The V end lost 3 bases, the J end lost 4 bases, and 13 bases lay between the germline ends. Germline CDR1 is LGHNA and CDR2 is YSLEER. Here the CDR3 DNA reads TGCGCCAGCAGCCAGCTACTGACAGGATACAATGAGCAGTTCTTC. The encoded protein is CASSQLLTGYNEQFF.

V gene TRBV5-4 combines with J gene TRBJ1-6; maybe TRBD1 (5 bases). The germline V and J ends were trimmed by 4 bases and 5 bases, with 19 bases remaining between them. The CDR3 is 17 amino acids. Germline assignment: CDR1 SGHNT and CDR2 YYREEE (reference sequence). Written as DNA, the CDR3 is TGTGCCAGCAGCAGAAGATCACAGGCTACAGATAATTCACCCCTCCACTTT. It is translated as CASSRRSQATDNSPLHF. Variable domain in full (rest from reference TRBV5-4 and TRBJ1-6): ETGVTQSPTHLIKTRGQQVTLRCSSQSGHNTVSWYQQALGQGPQFIFQYYREEENGRGNFPPRFSGLQFPNYSSELNVNALELDDSALYLCASSRRSQATDNSPLHFGNGTRLTVT.

This chain joins TRBV18 and TRBJ2-5, with 8 bases matching TRBD2. The CDR3 is made up of 15 amino acids. The V and J ends lost 0 bases and 1 base, in that order; junction bases with no gene match: 1. CDR1 KGHSH and CDR2 LQKENI come from the germline V gene. CDR3 sequence (DNA): TGTGCCAGCTCACCACCTGCGGGGGGCCAAGAGACCCAGTACTTC. The encoded protein is CASSPPAGGQETQYF.

This clone was observed a single time. The rearrangement links TRBV19 to TRBJ1-6; no reliable D call. The CDR3 is 13 amino acids. Trimming took 3 bases from V and 12 from J, leaving 12 bases between them. Germline V gene sequence: CDR1 LNHDA, CDR2 SQIVND (reference sequence). The CDR3 protein is CASSMDYRRPLHF. The CDR3 bases are TGTGCCAGTAGTATGGATTATCGGAGACCCCTCCACTTT.

The rearrangement uses TRBV28 and TRBJ1-2; 7 bases match TRBD1. The V gene end was trimmed by 7 bases and the J gene end by 4 bases; junction bases not matched to a gene: 6. Germline CDR1 and CDR2: MDHEN and SYDVKM. There are 13 residues in the CDR3. The CDR3 coding sequence is TGTGCCAGCACCCAGGGGGGCAGCTATGGCTACACCTTC. It encodes CASTQGGSYGYTF.

This sequence joins TRBV4-1 and TRBJ2-7; D remains ambiguous. CDR3 length: 13 amino acids. CDR1 is MGHRA, CDR2 YSYEKL, per germline. The ends were cut back, 2 bases at V and 6 bases at J, with 11 bases in the middle. The chain's CDR3 is CASSQPTLVEQYF. Here the CDR3 DNA reads TGCGCCAGCAGCCAACCCACGCTAGTCGAGCAGTACTTC.

The chain carries TRBV2 and TRBJ1-6; D not resolved. CDR1 is SNHLY, CDR2 FYNNEI, per germline. The CDR3 contains 16 residues. With 3 bases removed from V and 3 bases from J, the gap between germline ends came to 12 bases. The DNA for the CDR3 is TGTGCCAGCAGTGAGACCGGAGGGAACTATAATTCACCCCTCCACTTT. Translated: CASSETGGNYNSPLHF.

The chain uses TRBV12-3 or TRBV12-4 and TRBJ2-2; a weak D match, TRBD2 (6 bases). The ends were cut back, 3 bases at V and 6 bases at J, with 8 bases in the middle. This CDR3 contains 13 residues. For the CDR3, the DNA is TGTGCCAGCAGTTTCTGGGGGGCCGGGGAGCTGTTTTTT. Protein sequence: CASSFWGAGELFF.

This rearrangement joins TRBV15 to TRBJ1-2; TRBD1 matches 7 bases. The CDR3 contains 14 residues. V shed 0 bases, J shed 7 bases, and the junction held 5 bases outside the gene matches. Germline CDR1 and CDR2: LNHNV and YYDKDF (reference sequence). The CDR3 nucleotides read TGTGCCACCAGCAGAGACCGGGACAGAGGTGGCTACACCTTC. Protein sequence: CATSRDRDRGGYTF.

This clone was counted only a few times. The chain recombines TRBV19 with TRBJ2-2; D possibly corresponds to TRBD1 (6 bases). The CDR3 loop spans 13 amino acids. V was cut by 6 bases and J by 5 bases, with 10 bases left in between. CDR1 is LNHDA and CDR2 is SQIVND in the germline V gene (reference sequence). The CDR3 coding sequence is TGTGCCAGTAGACGGACAGTTACCGGGGAGCTGTTTTTT. The encoded protein is CASRRTVTGELFF.

The chain employs TRBV11-2 and TRBJ1-2; D uncertain. From germline, CDR1 is SGHAT and CDR2 FQNNGV. The CDR3 runs to 15 residues. Trimming removed 0 bases at V and 5 bases at J, with 13 bases between. The CDR3 DNA sequence: TGTGCCAGCAGCTTAGATGGCGGGGTTCTTTATGGCTACACCTTC. Its translation: CASSLDGGVLYGYTF.

This chain joins TRBV6-2 or TRBV6-3 and TRBJ1-6; D may be TRBD1 (5 bases). The CDR3 spans 11 residues. The germline V gene encodes CDR1 MNHEY and CDR2 SVGEGT. Trimming removed 2 bases at V and 12 bases at J, with 5 bases between. The CDR3 DNA sequence: TGTGCCAGCAGTTACCAGGGACCCCTCCACTTT. This codes for CASSYQGPLHF.

This clone has a handful of counts. DNA for the CDR3: TGCGCCAGCAGCTTGATTGGCGGCGCTTCCTACGAGCAGTACTTC. This gives the protein CASSLIGGASYEQYF. The genes are TRBV5-1 and TRBJ2-7, with no clear D. Deletions cut 1 base from V and 1 base from J, with 12 bases between. Per the germline V gene, CDR1 is SGHRS and CDR2 is YFSETQ. This CDR3 contains 15 residues. Combining the CDR3 with reference TRBV5-1 and TRBJ2-7 gives the whole variable domain KAGVTQTPRYLIKTRGQQVTLSCSPISGHRSVSWYQQTPGQGLQFLFEYFSETQRNKGNFPGRFSGRQFSNSRSEMNVSTLELGDSALYLCASSLIGGASYEQYFGPGTRLTVT.

The V call is TRBV6-4, the J call TRBJ2-1; D might be TRBD1 (6 bases). The CDR3 sequence is 16 residues long. The germline CDR1 and CDR2 sequences are MRHNA and SNTAGT. V was trimmed by 2 bases and J by 8 bases, leaving 19 bases between them. CDR3 nucleotides: TGTGCCAGCAGTGACCGTCCAGGACGGACAGTCGATGAGCAGTTCTTC. Its translation: CASSDRPGRTVDEQFF.

The chain carries TRBV7-2 and TRBJ1-5, with TRBD1 matching 7 bases. Looked up from germline, CDR1 is SGHTA and CDR2 is FQGNSA. V was clipped by 3 bases and J by 4 bases; unmatched bases: 6. The CDR3 is made up of 15 amino acids. In DNA form, the CDR3 reads TGTGCCAGCAGCTTCAGGGACAGTTCAAATCAGCCCCAGCATTTT. Translated: CASSFRDSSNQPQHF.

The chain recombines TRBV5-6 with TRBJ1-6, with 7 bases aligning to TRBD1. The ends lost 1 base at V and 9 bases at J; junction bases unmatched: 10. The CDR3 has 16 amino acids. In germline, CDR1 is SGHDT, CDR2 YYEEEE. In nucleotides, the CDR3 is TGTGCCAGCAGCTTGACAAGAGGACAGGAGGGTTCACCCCTCCACTTT. Protein product: CASSLTRGQEGSPLHF. The variable domain in full, with the rest retrieved from reference TRBV5-6 and TRBJ1-6, is DAGVTQSPTHLIKTRGQQVTLRCSPKSGHDTVSWYQQALGQGPQFIFQYYEEEERQRGNFPDRFSGHQFPNYSSELNVNALLLGDSALYLCASSLTRGQEGSPLHFGNGTRLTVT.

This sequence joins TRBV19 and TRBJ2-5; maybe TRBD2 (6 bases). V lost 3 bases to trimming and J lost 5 bases, with 13 bases between them. There are 14 residues in the CDR3. Per germline, CDR1 LNHDA and CDR2 SQIVND (reference sequence). CDR3 loop: CASSMGGVAETQYF. The CDR3 DNA reads TGTGCCAGTAGTATGGGCGGGGTTGCGGAGACCCAGTACTTC.

The chain carries TRBV9 and TRBJ2-3, with D maybe TRBD2 (6 bases). The CDR3 is made up of 16 amino acids. Trimming took 0 bases from V and 3 from J, leaving 14 bases between them. The germline V gene has CDR1 SGDLS and CDR2 YYNGEE. The CDR3 loop reads CASSVGRGVGTDTQYF. As DNA, the CDR3 is TGTGCCAGCAGCGTAGGCCGCGGGGTAGGAACAGATACGCAGTATTTT.

The J gene is TRBJ2-3, the V gene TRBV9; maybe TRBD2 (5 bases). CDR3 size: 15 residues. The V end was cut by 3 bases, the J end by 2 bases, with 13 bases between. Germline CDR1 reads SGDLS; CDR2 reads YYNGEE. The DNA of the CDR3 is TGTGCCAGCAGCGCCAGCGGCGGTCCCACAGATACGCAGTATTTT. This codes for CASSASGGPTDTQYF.